Listed below are T cell receptor beta chains from one sample, sequenced in a study of T-cell memory formation after mild COVID-19. TCRdb reanalysed the 5' RACE reads using MiXCR and keeps one entry per CDR3 protein. The profile shows around 420,000 distinct CDR3 sequences, 20% to 25% of them singletons. Sequenced material: PBMCs or a T cell subset sorted from them (not recorded which). The receptor set was obtained from an adult woman who had mild COVID-19 (a few samples of this study predate the infection). Cell type and time point are not known. Each CDR3 is given with its conserved first and last residue. The D gene is left open where the match is weak. A row's size may be missing; if present it is once, few, many or a size class.

j_gene: TRBJ2-3
abundance: once
len: 11
d_gene: .
v_gene: TRBV5-4
CDR3aa: CASRRGYTQYF
CDR3nt: TGTGCCAGCAGGCGGGGCTATACGCAGTATTTT

j_gene: TRBJ2-7
abundance: .
len: 16
d_gene: .
v_gene: TRBV27
CDR3aa: CASRTVSGGVAYEQYF
CDR3nt: TGTGCCAGCAGAACCGTGTCTGGGGGAGTCGCGTACGAGCAGTACTTC

j_gene: TRBJ2-1
abundance: few
len: 14
d_gene: .
v_gene: TRBV18
CDR3aa: CASSPRPGNNEQFF
CDR3nt: TGTGCCAGCTCACCAAGGCCCGGGAACAATGAGCAGTTCTTC

j_gene: TRBJ2-5
abundance: .
len: 17
d_gene: TRBD2
v_gene: TRBV14
CDR3aa: CASSQARERGRGKTQYF
CDR3nt: TGTGCCAGCAGCCAAGCCAGAGAGCGAGGGAGGGGTAAGACCCAGTACTTC

j_gene: TRBJ2-5
abundance: few
len: 13
d_gene: TRBD1
v_gene: TRBV4-2
CDR3aa: CASSWTGGETQYF
CDR3nt: TGTGCCAGCAGTTGGACAGGGGGTGAGACCCAGTACTTC

j_gene: TRBJ2-1
abundance: many
len: 16
d_gene: TRBD2
v_gene: TRBV5-6
CDR3aa: CASSSTPGTSFNEQFF
CDR3nt: TGTGCCAGCAGCTCAACCCCCGGGACTAGCTTCAATGAGCAGTTCTTC

j_gene: TRBJ2-7
abundance: .
len: 15
d_gene: .
v_gene: TRBV3-1
CDR3aa: CASSQTESILYEQYF
CDR3nt: TGTGCCAGCAGCCAAACCGAATCAATACTTTACGAGCAGTACTTC

j_gene: TRBJ2-7
abundance: .
len: 15
d_gene: TRBD1
v_gene: TRBV20-1
CDR3aa: CSARVQGASSYEQYF
CDR3nt: TGCAGTGCTAGAGTACAGGGGGCCAGCTCCTACGAGCAGTACTTC

j_gene: TRBJ2-4
abundance: .
len: 15
d_gene: .
v_gene: TRBV12-3/TRBV12-4
CDR3aa: CASSLEGGRVNIQYF
CDR3nt: TGTGCCAGCAGTTTAGAGGGCGGGCGGGTAAACATTCAGTACTTC

j_gene: TRBJ2-3
abundance: .
len: 15
d_gene: TRBD2
v_gene: TRBV10-3
CDR3aa: CAISPGAGGTDTQYF
CDR3nt: TGTGCCATCAGCCCTGGAGCGGGGGGCACAGATACGCAGTATTTT

j_gene: TRBJ2-1
abundance: .
len: 17
d_gene: TRBD2
v_gene: TRBV12-3/TRBV12-4
CDR3aa: CASSPRTSGRRNGEQFF
CDR3nt: TGTGCCAGCAGTCCGAGGACTAGCGGGAGGAGGAACGGTGAGCAGTTCTTC